This T cell receptor (beta chain) was sequenced during a study of T cells after yellow fever vaccination. Study findings and constraints: One caveat is that FACS-sorted repertoires could contain abundant clonotypes contaminating from the bulk population.

TCRdb recomputed calls from the 5' RACE reads with MiXCR, one row per CDR3 protein. Of a few hundred thousand distinct CDR3 sequences in the sample, more than 6.5% were seen once. As to this clonotype: Its antigen remains unidentified.

This TCR was recovered from a man aged 25-45 years who received the YFV17D yellow fever vaccine. The sample in question was CD4+ T cells sorted from PBMCs, obtained on the day of the yellow fever booster vaccination.

Here the CDR3 reads CASSLIGQAVYEQYF. DNA of the CDR3: TGTGCCAGCAGCTTAATAGGACAGGCGGTCTACGAGCAGTACTTC. This chain joins TRBV7-2 and TRBJ2-7; 7 nucleotides agree with TRBD1. The CDR3 length is 15 residues. Germline CDR1 is SGHTA and CDR2 is FQGNSA. Germline trimming cut 2 bases from V and 3 bases from J; bases unmatched to any gene: 7.